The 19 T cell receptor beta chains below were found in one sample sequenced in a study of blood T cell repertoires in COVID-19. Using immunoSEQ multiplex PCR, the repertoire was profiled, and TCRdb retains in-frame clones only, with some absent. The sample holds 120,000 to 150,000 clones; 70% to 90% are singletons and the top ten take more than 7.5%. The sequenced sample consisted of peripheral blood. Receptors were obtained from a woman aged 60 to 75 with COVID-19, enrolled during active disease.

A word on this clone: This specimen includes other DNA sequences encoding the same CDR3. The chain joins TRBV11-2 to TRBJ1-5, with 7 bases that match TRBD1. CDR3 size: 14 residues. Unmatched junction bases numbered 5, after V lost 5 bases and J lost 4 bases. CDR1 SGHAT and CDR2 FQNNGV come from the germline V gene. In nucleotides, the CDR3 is TGTGCCAGCAGCCCGGGGACAGCGAATCAGCCCCAGCATTTT. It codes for CASSPGTANQPQHF.

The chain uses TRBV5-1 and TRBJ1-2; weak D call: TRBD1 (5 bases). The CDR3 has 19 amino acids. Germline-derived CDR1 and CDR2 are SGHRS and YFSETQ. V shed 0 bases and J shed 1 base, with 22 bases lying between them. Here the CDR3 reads CASSLVLGTGSVINYGYTF. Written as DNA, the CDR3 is TGCGCCAGCAGCTTGGTCCTCGGGACTGGATCCGTGATTAACTATGGCTACACCTTC.

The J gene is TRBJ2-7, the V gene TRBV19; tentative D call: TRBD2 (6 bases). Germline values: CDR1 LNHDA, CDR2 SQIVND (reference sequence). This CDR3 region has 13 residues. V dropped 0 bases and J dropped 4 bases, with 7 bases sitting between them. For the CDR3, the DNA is TGTGCCAGTAGTATAGATGGAGGGTACGAGCAGTACTTC. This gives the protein CASSIDGGYEQYF.

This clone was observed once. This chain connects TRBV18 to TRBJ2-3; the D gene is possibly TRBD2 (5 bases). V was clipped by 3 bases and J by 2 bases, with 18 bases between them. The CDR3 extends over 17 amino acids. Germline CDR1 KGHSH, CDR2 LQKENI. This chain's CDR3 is CASSPDRAEDYTDTQYF. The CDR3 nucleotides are TGTGCCAGCTCACCGGATCGAGCGGAGGATTACACAGATACGCAGTATTTT.

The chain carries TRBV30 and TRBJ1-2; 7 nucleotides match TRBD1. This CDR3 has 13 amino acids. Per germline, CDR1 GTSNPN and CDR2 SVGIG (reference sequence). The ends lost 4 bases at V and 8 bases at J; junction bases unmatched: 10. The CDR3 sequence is CAWKTGTAGGYTF. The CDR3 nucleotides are TGTGCCTGGAAAACTGGGACAGCTGGGGGCTACACCTTC.

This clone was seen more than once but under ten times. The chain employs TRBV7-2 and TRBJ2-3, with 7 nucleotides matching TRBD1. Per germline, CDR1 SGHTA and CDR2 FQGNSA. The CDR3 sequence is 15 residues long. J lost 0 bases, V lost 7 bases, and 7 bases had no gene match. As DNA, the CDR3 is TGTGCCAGCACCCTACAGGGGCTAAGCACAGATACGCAGTATTTT. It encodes CASTLQGLSTDTQYF.

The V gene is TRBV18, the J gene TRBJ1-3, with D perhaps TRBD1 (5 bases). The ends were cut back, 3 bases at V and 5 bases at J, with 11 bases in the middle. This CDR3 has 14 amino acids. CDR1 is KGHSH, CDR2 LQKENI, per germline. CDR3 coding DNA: TGTGCCAGCTCACCCGGTCCGGACAGAAACACCATATATTTT. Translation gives CASSPGPDRNTIYF.

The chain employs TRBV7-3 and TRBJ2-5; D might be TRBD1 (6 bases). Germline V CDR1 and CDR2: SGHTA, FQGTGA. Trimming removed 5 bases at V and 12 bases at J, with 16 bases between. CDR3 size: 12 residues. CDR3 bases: TGTGCCAGCAGCCGTGAGGGGGACCGCAAGTACTTC. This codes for CASSREGDRKYF. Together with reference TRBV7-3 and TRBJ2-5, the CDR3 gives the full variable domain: GAGVSQTPSNKVTEKGKYVELRCDPISGHTALYWYRQSLGQGPEFLIYFQGTGAADDSGLPNDRFFAVRPEGSVSTLKIQRTERGDSAVYLCASSREGDRKYFGPGTRLLVL.

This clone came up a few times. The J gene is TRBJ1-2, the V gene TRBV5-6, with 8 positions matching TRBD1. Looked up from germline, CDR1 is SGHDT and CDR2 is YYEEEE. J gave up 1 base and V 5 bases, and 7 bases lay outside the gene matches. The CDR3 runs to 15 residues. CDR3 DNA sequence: TGTGCCAGCAGTTTCAAGGACAGGGTTAACTATGGCTACACCTTC. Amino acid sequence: CASSFKDRVNYGYTF.

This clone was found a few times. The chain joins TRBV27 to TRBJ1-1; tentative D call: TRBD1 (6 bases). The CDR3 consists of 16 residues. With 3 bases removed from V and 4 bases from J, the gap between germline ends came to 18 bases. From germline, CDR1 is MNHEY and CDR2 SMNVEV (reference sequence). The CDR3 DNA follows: TGTGCCAGCAGTTTTATCCCCCCAGGGGAAGGCACTGAAGCTTTCTTT. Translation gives CASSFIPPGEGTEAFF.

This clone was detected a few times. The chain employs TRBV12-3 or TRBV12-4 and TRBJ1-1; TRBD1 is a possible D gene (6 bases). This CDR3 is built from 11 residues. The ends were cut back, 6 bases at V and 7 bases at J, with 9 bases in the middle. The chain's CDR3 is CASRLTGEAFF. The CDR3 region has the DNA TGTGCCAGCAGACTGACAGGTGAAGCTTTCTTT.

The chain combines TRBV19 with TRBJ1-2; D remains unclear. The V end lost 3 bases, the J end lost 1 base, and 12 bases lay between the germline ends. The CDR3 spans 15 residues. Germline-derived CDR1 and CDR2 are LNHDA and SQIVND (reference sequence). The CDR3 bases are TGTGCCAGTAGTATGGGCCAGGTCGTTAACTATGGCTACACCTTC. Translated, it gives CASSMGQVVNYGYTF. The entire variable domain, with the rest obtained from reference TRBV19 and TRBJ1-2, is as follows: DGGITQSPKYLFRKEGQNVTLSCEQNLNHDAMYWYRQDPGQGLRLIYYSQIVNDFQKGDIAEGYSVSREKKESFPLTVTSAQKNPTAFYLCASSMGQVVNYGYTFGSGTRLTVV.

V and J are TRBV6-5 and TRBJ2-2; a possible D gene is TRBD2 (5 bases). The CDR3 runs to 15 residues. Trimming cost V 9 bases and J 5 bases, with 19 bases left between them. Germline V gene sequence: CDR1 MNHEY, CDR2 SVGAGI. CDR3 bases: TGTGCCAGTCGAAAGCCAACTCCGGGAACCGGGGAGCTGTTTTTT. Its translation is CASRKPTPGTGELFF.

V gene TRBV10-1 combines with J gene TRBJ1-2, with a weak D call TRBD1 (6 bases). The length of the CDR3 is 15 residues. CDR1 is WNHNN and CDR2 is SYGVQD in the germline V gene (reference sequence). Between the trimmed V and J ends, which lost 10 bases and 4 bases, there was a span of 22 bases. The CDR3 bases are TGCGCCAAGTGTATTACATGGGGCAGGGGCTATGGCTACACCTTC. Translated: CAKCITWGRGYGYTF.

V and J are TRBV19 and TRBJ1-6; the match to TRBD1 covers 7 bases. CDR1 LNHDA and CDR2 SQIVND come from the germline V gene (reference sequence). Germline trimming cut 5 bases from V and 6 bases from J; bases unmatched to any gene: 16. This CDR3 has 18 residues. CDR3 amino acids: CASSLYAGQVLTNSPLHF. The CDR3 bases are TGTGCCAGTAGTCTCTACGCTGGACAGGTATTGACTAATTCACCCCTCCACTTT. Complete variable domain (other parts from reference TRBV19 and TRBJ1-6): DGGITQSPKYLFRKEGQNVTLSCEQNLNHDAMYWYRQDPGQGLRLIYYSQIVNDFQKGDIAEGYSVSREKKESFPLTVTSAQKNPTAFYLCASSLYAGQVLTNSPLHFGNGTRLTVT.

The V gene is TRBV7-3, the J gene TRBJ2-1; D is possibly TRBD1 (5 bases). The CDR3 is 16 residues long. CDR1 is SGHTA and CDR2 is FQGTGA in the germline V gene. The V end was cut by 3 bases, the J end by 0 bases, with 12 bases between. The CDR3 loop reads CASSLTAPSSYNEQFF. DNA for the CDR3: TGTGCCAGCAGCTTGACAGCCCCAAGCTCCTACAATGAGCAGTTCTTC.

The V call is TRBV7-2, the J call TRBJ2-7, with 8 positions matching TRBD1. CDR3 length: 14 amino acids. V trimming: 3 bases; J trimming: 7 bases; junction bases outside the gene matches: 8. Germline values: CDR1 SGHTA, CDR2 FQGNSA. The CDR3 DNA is TGTGCCAGCAGCTTGGGGACAGGTCGGAAAGAGCAGTACTTC. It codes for CASSLGTGRKEQYF.

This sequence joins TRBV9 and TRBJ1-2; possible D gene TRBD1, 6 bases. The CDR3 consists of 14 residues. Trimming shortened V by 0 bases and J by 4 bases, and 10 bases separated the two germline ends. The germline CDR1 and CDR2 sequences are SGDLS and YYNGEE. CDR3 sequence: CASSVGGPGYGYTF. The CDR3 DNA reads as TGTGCCAGCAGCGTAGGGGGGCCAGGCTATGGCTACACCTTC.

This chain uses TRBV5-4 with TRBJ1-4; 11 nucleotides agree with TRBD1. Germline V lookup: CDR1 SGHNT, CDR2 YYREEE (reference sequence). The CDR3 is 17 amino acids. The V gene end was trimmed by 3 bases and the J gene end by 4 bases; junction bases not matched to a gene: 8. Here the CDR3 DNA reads TGTGCCAGCAGCTCGGGGGACAGGGGGGACTTTAATGAAAAACTGTTTTTT. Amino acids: CASSSGDRGDFNEKLFF.